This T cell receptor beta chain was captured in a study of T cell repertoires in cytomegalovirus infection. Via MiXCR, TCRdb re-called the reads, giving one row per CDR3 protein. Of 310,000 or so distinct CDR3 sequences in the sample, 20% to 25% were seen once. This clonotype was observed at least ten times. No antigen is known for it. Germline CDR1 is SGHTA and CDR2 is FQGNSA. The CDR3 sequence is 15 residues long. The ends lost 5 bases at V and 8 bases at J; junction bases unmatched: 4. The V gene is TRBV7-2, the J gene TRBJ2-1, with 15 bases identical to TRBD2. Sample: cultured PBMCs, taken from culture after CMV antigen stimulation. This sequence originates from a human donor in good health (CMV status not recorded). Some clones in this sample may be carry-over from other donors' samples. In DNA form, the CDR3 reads TGTGCCAGCAGCAATCGGACTAGCGGGAGGGATGAGCAGTTCTTC. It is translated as CASSNRTSGRDEQFF.